This T cell receptor (beta chain) was sequenced during a study of cytomegalovirus exposure and HLA in healthy donors. General observations from the study: Subsequent analysis revealed that first-cohort TCR clusters tended to co-occur in the 120 validation repertoires. Listed as cytomegalovirus-associated were over 150 TCR beta chains.

The CDR3 totals 13 residues. Germline V lookup: CDR1 LNHDA, CDR2 SQIVND (reference sequence). V lost 5 bases, J lost 7 bases, and 12 bases lay in between. Using immunoSEQ multiplex PCR, the repertoire was profiled, and TCRdb retains in-frame clones only, with some absent. The table records fewer than 70,000 clones, roughly 95% of them present only once. A word on this clone: The antigen is unknown.

The chain couples TRBV19 to TRBJ1-5; D is undetermined. The sequenced material came from PBMCs. This sequence was found in a woman between 18 and 30 years old in good health and CMV-seropositive. CDR3 DNA sequence: TGTGCCAGTAGTCCGGGGAAAGGCCAGCCCCAGCATTTT. It codes for CASSPGKGQPQHF. Using reference TRBV19 and TRBJ1-5 for the parts outside the CDR3, the full variable domain is DGGITQSPKYLFRKEGQNVTLSCEQNLNHDAMYWYRQDPGQGLRLIYYSQIVNDFQKGDIAEGYSVSREKKESFPLTVTSAQKNPTAFYLCASSPGKGQPQHFGDGTRLSIL.